This T cell receptor (beta chain) was captured by sequencing in a study of shared clonotypes between healthy human individuals. The germline V gene has CDR1 MGHRA and CDR2 YSYEKL. This CDR3 contains 15 residues. Trimming removed 3 bases from V and 5 bases from J, with 13 bases in between. Several immunoSEQ 96-well plates shared each subset's DNA, each plate a replicate. Some clones are missing from TCRdb's copy, which holds only in-frame ones; the method was immunoSEQ multiplex PCR. Of over 2 million clones in the sample, just under 95% were seen once. A remark on this clone: Its matching antigen is unknown. The same CDR3 also results from other DNA sequences found in this sample.

The study's findings and limits: Among non-shared clonotypes, generation probabilities were lower than among those shared by all four donors.

CD8 cells regarded as naive lacked CD45RO, were positively chosen for CCR7, and omitted terminally differentiated effector memory CD45RA+ cells. The sequence derives from a man aged 18 to 29 in good health. The rearrangement links TRBV4-1 to TRBJ2-2, with D possibly matching TRBD1 (8 bases). The material sequenced was naive CD8+ T cells sorted from blood. In DNA, the CDR3 is TGCGCCAGCAGCCACTTACAGGGGGGGACCGGGGAGCTGTTTTTT. Translating it yields CASSHLQGGTGELFF.